Listed here are 11 T cell receptor beta chains from one sample, sequenced in a study of blood T cell repertoires in COVID-19. Some clones are missing from TCRdb's copy, which holds only in-frame ones; the method was immunoSEQ multiplex PCR. The table has about 190,000 clones, around 86% seen once. Material for sequencing was peripheral blood. The source is a middle-aged man with acute or convalescent COVID-19.

A note on this clone: A read error may account for a junction end that differs from germline. This chain joins TRBV5-1 and TRBJ2-5; 8 bases fit TRBD2. CDR3 length: 13 residues. The germline gives CDR1 SGHRS, CDR2 YFSETQ. The CDR3 region has the DNA TGCGCCAGCAGCTTGGGCGAACCGGGACTAGGCCACTTC. Residues: CASSLGEPGLGHF.

V usage is TRBV2 and J usage is TRBJ1-2; D not certain. Germline values: CDR1 SNHLY, CDR2 FYNNEI. CDR3 length equals 12 residues. V shed 7 bases and J shed 1 base, with 7 bases lying between them. CDR3 nucleotide sequence: TGTGCCAGCAATCGGGGTAACTATGGCTACACCTTC. Its protein is CASNRGNYGYTF.

The sample holds a few counts of this clone. This rearrangement joins TRBV28 to TRBJ1-5, with D possibly TRBD1 on 6 matching bases. Deletions cut 1 base from V and 9 bases from J, with 7 bases between. CDR1 and CDR2 from the germline V gene are MDHEN and SYDVKM. The CDR3 is made up of 12 amino acids. CDR3 sequence reads: CASSLLDRPQHF. The CDR3 coding sequence is TGTGCCAGCAGTTTATTGGACAGGCCCCAGCATTTT.

The chain has TRBV6-5 and TRBJ2-2, with D perhaps matching TRBD2 (7 bases). The V gene's germline CDR1 is MNHEY and CDR2 SVGAGI. The CDR3 is made up of 14 amino acids. Trimming stripped 9 bases from V and 3 bases from J, with 14 bases between. The CDR3 loop reads CASRRGGDTGELFF. The CDR3 nucleotides are TGTGCCAGTCGCAGGGGAGGGGACACCGGGGAGCTGTTTTTT.

V and J are TRBV19 and TRBJ2-5, with D possibly TRBD1 on 6 matching bases. CDR3 size: 13 residues. The germline V and J ends were trimmed by 7 bases and 4 bases, with 13 bases remaining between them. Per the germline V gene, CDR1 is LNHDA and CDR2 is SQIVND (reference sequence). In DNA, the CDR3 is TGTGCCAGTAATGGCTTAGGGGGAGAGACCCAGTACTTC. This gives the protein CASNGLGGETQYF.

The genes are TRBV27 and TRBJ1-6; unclear D gene. CDR1 MNHEY and CDR2 SMNVEV come from the germline V gene (reference sequence). CDR3 length: 16 residues. V was clipped by 10 bases and J by 9 bases, with 25 bases between them. The CDR3 loop is CATKPYGVSDLSPLHF. The CDR3 DNA is TGTGCCACCAAGCCCTATGGTGTTAGCGATCTTTCACCCCTCCACTTT.

CDR3 DNA: TGTGCCAGCAGCTGGAGGGGTGGGTCCTATGGCTACACCTTC. It encodes CASSWRGGSYGYTF. The chain uses TRBV5-4 and TRBJ1-2, with a possible D match to TRBD1 (5 bases). Germline CDR1 SGHNT, CDR2 YYREEE (reference sequence). V was cut by 3 bases and J by 4 bases, with 13 bases left in between. The CDR3 contains 14 residues.

The rearrangement joins TRBV5-4 to TRBJ2-2, with 8 positions matching TRBD1. V lost 0 bases to trimming and J lost 3 bases; unmatched junction nucleotides: 1. The length of the CDR3 is 15 residues. Germline V CDR1 and CDR2: SGHNT, YYREEE (reference sequence). The CDR3 DNA follows: TGTGCCAGCAGCTTGGACAGGGGGGACACCGGGGAGCTGTTTTTT. Encoded protein: CASSLDRGDTGELFF.

The chain couples TRBV12-3 or TRBV12-4 to TRBJ2-7; TRBD1 matches 7 bases. Trimming took 3 bases from V and 5 from J; bases not matched to a gene: 4. The CDR3 runs 13 residues. Here the CDR3 reads CASSFRTGDEQYF. The CDR3 bases are TGTGCCAGCAGTTTTCGGACAGGCGACGAGCAGTACTTC.

In regard to this clone: Germline is not matched at one junction end, which may reflect a read error. The gene calls are TRBV7-2 and TRBJ1-1, with 7 nucleotides matching TRBD1. CDR1 SGHTA and CDR2 FQGNSA come from the germline V gene. This CDR3 comprises 13 residues. The CDR3 DNA follows: TGTGCCAGCAGCTTAGTCAGGGGGTATGAAACTTTCTTT. It encodes CASSLVRGYETFF.

The chain uses TRBV10-1 and TRBJ1-2; 12 positions agree with TRBD1. Trimming took 4 bases from V and 6 from J; bases not matched to a gene: 6. Germline CDR1 and CDR2: WNHNN and SYGVQD (reference sequence). CDR3 length: 15 amino acids. The CDR3 loop reads CASSAAGQGADGYTF. CDR3 bases: TGCGCCAGCAGTGCCGCGGGACAGGGGGCCGATGGCTACACCTTC.